Sequencing of this T cell receptor beta chain was carried out in a study of T cell repertoires in ileal Crohn's disease (dated by TCRdb to between 2018 and 2021). About the full investigation: At the time of surgery, about a third of patients were active smokers, and the median duration of disease was 7.9 years. Every patient underwent surgery because of a complication, which was stricturing disease in roughly 60% of cases and penetrating disease in approximately 39%. Roughly half of the patients were given postoperative therapy, with 11 receiving thiopurines and under 20 receiving anti-TNF agents. M6 samples were neoterminal ileum biopsies taken at postoperative colonoscopy. TCR repertoire analysis was performed in about 59 Crohn's disease patients drawn from a prospective multicentre cohort. Running in parallel with the study was a multicentre cohort set up to find predictors of early endoscopic recurrence following ileocolonic resection. Endoscopic postoperative recurrence was defined by a Rutgeerts score above i0. A total of 171 mucosal samples from 60 or so patients were sequenced, collected from several sites on the surgical specimen as well as at postoperative endoscopy. Points the paper makes about the study in general: Compared with CD4 T cells, sorted CD8 T cells contained more high-frequency clones, which suggests that the mucosal expansions were mostly CD8. Only a subgroup of patients, of unstated size, had their mucosal CD4 and CD8 T cells sorted and sequenced. Endoscopic recurrence was found to be associated with higher high-frequency clone percentages at surgery, and recurrence was observed in all patients with clonality above 26.8% (18/57). Within the first year after surgery, the timing of postoperative endoscopy varied, and the median delay was almost seven months. A significantly higher proportion of clonal expansions was observed in active smokers at surgery than in non-smokers (roughly 24% vs 19%, p=0.02).

According to the study, the label for this sample's time point signals: neoterminal ileum biopsy at postoperative endoscopy, about 6 months after surgery. Eligible patients were adults with ileal or ileocolonic Crohn's disease who had an indication for ileocolonic resection. Whole ileal mucosal biopsies were kept frozen at -80 degrees C prior to DNA extraction. Genomic DNA was extracted from frozen whole biopsies with a TRizol-based method and quantified on a NanoDrop 2000 spectrophotometer. Around 460 nanograms of biopsy DNA per sample were submitted for commercial TCRB immunosequencing. A two-step, amplification bias-controlled multiplex PCR was used by Adaptive Biotechnology to amplify CDR3 regions from genomic DNA. In the first PCR, primers covered every V and J gene segment, and in the second PCR, barcodes and Illumina adapters were added. CDR3 libraries were sequenced on an Illumina instrument. Under the source paper's analysis protocol: The analysis used both the pipelines supplied by the vendor and custom analysis of the raw data in R/Bioconductor with R version 3.3.0. Clonality, which ranges from 0 to 1, was calculated as the inverse of the normalised Shannon entropy across all productive clones. High-frequency clones were defined as the repertoire share of the top 100 clones, retaining only clones passing a 95% confidence test. Overlap between samples was measured with the Morisita-Horn index, while repertoire diversity was measured with the Simpson index. TCRdb retrieved this table from immuneACCESS and kept in-frame rearrangements only. Not all clones are present; in checked studies, unresolved V genes account for under half, and no reason is known for the remainder. The V and J calls and the clone size are those of that table, but D and trimming were determined from the DNA. This sample comprises over 9,000 clones, approximately 72% of them detected only once. The top ten clones comprise 13% to 15% of the sample.

Concerning this clone itself: Its antigen is not yet known. It has no much larger one-base neighbor in the sample; base qualities were not kept.

The source of this sequence is an adult with Crohn's disease. The sequencing sample was made of ileal tissue.

CDR3 reads: CASSLARVGYEAFF. The DNA sequence is as follows: TGTGCCAGCAGTTTGGCCAGGGTGGGCTATGAAGCTTTCTTT. The chain is assembled from TRBV6-5 and TRBJ1-1; the D gene is possibly TRBD1, with 5 bases matching. The CDR3 measures 14 amino acids from cysteine to phenylalanine. CDR3 DNA only is kept here, 42 bases in frame from base 1. From the germline V gene, CDR1 is MNHEY and CDR2 is SVGAGI. The trim is 4 bases for V and 7 bases for J, with a gap of 16 bases between the germline ends.